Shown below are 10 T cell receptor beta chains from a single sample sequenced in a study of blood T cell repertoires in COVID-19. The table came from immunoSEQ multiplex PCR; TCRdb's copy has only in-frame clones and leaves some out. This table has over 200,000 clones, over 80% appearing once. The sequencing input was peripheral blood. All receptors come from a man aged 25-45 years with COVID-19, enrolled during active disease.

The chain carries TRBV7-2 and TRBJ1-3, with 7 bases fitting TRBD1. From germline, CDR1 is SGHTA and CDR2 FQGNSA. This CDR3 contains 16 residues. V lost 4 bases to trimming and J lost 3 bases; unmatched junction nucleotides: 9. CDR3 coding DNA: TGTGCCAGCAGCTCTCAGGGGGTCTCCAATGGAAACACCATATATTTT. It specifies CASSSQGVSNGNTIYF.

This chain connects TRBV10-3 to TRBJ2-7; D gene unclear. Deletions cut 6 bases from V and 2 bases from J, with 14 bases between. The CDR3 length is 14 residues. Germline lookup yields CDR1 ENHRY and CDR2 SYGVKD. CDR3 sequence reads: CAIRTSEDAYEQYF. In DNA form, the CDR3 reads TGTGCCATCAGAACCTCAGAAGATGCCTACGAGCAGTACTTC.

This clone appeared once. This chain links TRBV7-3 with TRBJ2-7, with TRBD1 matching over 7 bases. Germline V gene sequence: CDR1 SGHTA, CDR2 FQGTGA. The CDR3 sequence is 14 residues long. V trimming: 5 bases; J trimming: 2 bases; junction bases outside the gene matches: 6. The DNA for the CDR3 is TGTGCCAGCAGCCCAGGGGGAAAACCCTACGAGCAGTACTTC. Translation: CASSPGGKPYEQYF.

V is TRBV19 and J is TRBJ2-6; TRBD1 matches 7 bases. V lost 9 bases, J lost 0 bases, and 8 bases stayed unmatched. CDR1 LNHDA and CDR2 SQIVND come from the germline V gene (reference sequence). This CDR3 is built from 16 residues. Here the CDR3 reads CASHRGSFSGANVLTF. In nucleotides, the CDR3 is TGTGCCAGCCACAGGGGATCCTTCTCTGGGGCCAACGTCCTGACTTTC.

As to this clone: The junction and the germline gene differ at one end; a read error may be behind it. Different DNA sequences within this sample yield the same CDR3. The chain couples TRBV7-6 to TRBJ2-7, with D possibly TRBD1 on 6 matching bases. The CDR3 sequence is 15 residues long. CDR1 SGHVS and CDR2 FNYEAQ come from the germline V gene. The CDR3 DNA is TGTGCCAGCAGCTTAGAGGACAGCCTTTTCTACGAGCAATACTTC. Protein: CASSLEDSLFYEQYF.

CDR3 in amino acids: CASSTTRVQTTEKLFF. The CDR3, as DNA: TGTGCCAGCAGTACTACTCGGGTCCAAACGACTGAAAAACTGTTTTTT. The chain recombines TRBV2 with TRBJ1-4; D gene ambiguous. Trimming cost V 5 bases and J 7 bases, with 20 bases left between them. The CDR3 loop spans 16 amino acids. Per germline, CDR1 SNHLY and CDR2 FYNNEI.

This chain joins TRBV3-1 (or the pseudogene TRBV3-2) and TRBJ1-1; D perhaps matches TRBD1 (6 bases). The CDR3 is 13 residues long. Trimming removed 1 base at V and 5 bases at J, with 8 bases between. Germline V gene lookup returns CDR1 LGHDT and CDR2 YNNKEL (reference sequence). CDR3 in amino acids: CASSQGTGTEAFF. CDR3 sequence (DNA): TGTGCCAGCAGCCAAGGAACAGGGACTGAAGCTTTCTTT.

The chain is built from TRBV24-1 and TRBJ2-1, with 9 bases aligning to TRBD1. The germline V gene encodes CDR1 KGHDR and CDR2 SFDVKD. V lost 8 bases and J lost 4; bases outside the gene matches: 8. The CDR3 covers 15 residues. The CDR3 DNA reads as TGTGCCACCACCGGCGGGACAGGGAAGTACAATGAGCAGTTCTTC. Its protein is CATTGGTGKYNEQFF.

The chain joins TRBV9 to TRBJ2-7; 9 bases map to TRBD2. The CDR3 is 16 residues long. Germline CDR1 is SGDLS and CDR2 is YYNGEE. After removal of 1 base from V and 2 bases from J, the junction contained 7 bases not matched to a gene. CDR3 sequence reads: CASSVSGGRAPYEQYF. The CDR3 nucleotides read TGTGCCAGCAGCGTATCTGGCGGGAGGGCCCCCTACGAGCAGTACTTC. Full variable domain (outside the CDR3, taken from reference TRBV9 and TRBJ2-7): DSGVTQTPKHLITATGQRVTLRCSPRSGDLSVYWYQQSLDQGLQFLIQYYNGEERAKGNILERFSAQQFPDLHSELNLSSLELGDSALYFCASSVSGGRAPYEQYFGPGTRLTVT.

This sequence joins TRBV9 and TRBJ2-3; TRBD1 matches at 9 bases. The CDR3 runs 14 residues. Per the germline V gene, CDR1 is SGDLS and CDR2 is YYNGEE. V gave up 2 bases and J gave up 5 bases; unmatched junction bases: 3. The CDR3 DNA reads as TGTGCCAGCAGCGTGGGACAGGGAGAAGATACGCAGTATTTT. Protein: CASSVGQGEDTQYF.